This T cell receptor (beta chain) emerged from a study of blood T cell repertoires in COVID-19. About the research overall: The samples span acute and convalescent COVID-19 from the United States, Italy and Spain.

The table came from immunoSEQ multiplex PCR; TCRdb's copy has only in-frame clones and leaves some out. Here the sample spans hundreds of thousands of clones, 85% to 90% being singletons. Self-reported history from a screening survey and questionnaire set each donor's cohort. Recovered status applied to Cohort 3 donors who had two consecutive negative PCRs. It also applied to those with clearance or with symptom resolution. The TCR was taken from a man aged 40-55 years who had recovered from COVID-19. Sequencing used PBMCs or T cells enriched from blood (not recorded which).

CDR3 amino acids: CASSQAGMGPGTEAFF. Here the CDR3 DNA reads TGTGCCAGCAGCCAAGCTGGAATGGGGCCTGGCACTGAAGCTTTCTTT. The V call is TRBV4-2, the J call TRBJ1-1; D may be TRBD1 (5 bases). From germline, CDR1 is LGHNA and CDR2 YNFKEQ. Between the trimmed V and J ends, which lost 1 base and 4 bases, there was a span of 16 bases. CDR3 length: 16 residues.